The rows below give T cell receptor beta chains drawn from one sample of a study of cytomegalovirus exposure and HLA in healthy donors. This table comes from immunoSEQ multiplex PCR, and its TCRdb copy is limited to in-frame clones, with some not included. The table includes around 150,000 clones, about 75% detected once. The sequencing input was PBMCs. The receptor set was obtained from a man aged 18 to 29 in good health and CMV-seronegative. CDR3s include the opening cysteine and the closing phenylalanine or tryptophan. D genes are given only for firm matches. Size is omitted from some rows. Given values are once, few, many or a class for expanded clones.

TRBJ2-7,once,NA,TRBV7-2,TGTGCCAGCAGCTTAGGGAGACTAGTTGGAAGGGAGCAGTACTTC,CASSLGRLVGREQYF
TRBJ1-1,NA,NA,TRBV28,TGTGCCAGCAGCTTGGGAGGAAGGTGGGCTTTCTTT,CASSLGGRWAFF
TRBJ1-5,NA,NA,TRBV5-5,TGTGCCAGCAGCGCCCCGCCGGGGGATCTGGGTCAGCCCCAGCATTTT,CASSAPPGDLGQPQHF
TRBJ2-3,NA,NA,TRBV6-6,TGTGCCAGCAGTCCCAGGGGAGGGCCCACAGATACGCAGTATTTT,CASSPRGGPTDTQYF
TRBJ1-2,few,TRBD1,TRBV28,TGTGCCAGCAGTCCGGACAGGGCGGTCGACTATGGCTACACCTTC,CASSPDRAVDYGYTF
TRBJ2-3,NA,TRBD2,TRBV7-8,TGTGCCAGCAGCTTAAGGCTAGCGGAAAGCACAGATACGCAGTATTTT,CASSLRLAESTDTQYF
TRBJ2-5,NA,NA,TRBV19,TGTGCCAGTAGTATCTGGGGGGAGGAAGAGACCCAGTACTTC,CASSIWGEEETQYF
TRBJ2-3,NA,NA,TRBV7-2,TGTGCCAGCAGCTTGGGGGCCCGAGATACGCAGTATTTT,CASSLGARDTQYF
TRBJ2-1,NA,TRBD2,TRBV7-2,TGTGCCAGCAGCTTACAGGGGACTAGCCTCTCCTACAATGAGCAGTTCTTC,CASSLQGTSLSYNEQFF
TRBJ2-4,few,NA,TRBV14,TGTGCCAGCAGCCCCCTGCTGGGGCCACAGTACTTC,CASSPLLGPQYF
TRBJ2-2,NA,TRBD2,TRBV9,TGTGCCAGCAGCGTTCGGCTAGCGGACCTCACCGGGGAGCTGTTTTTT,CASSVRLADLTGELFF
TRBJ1-1,NA,NA,TRBV6-6,TGTGCCAGCACCATAGGGGGGACTATGAACACTGAAGCTTTCTTT,CASTIGGTMNTEAFF
TRBJ2-7,NA,TRBD1,TRBV27,TGTGCCAGCAGTCTGGACAGGGGGCGCGACGAGCAGTACTTC,CASSLDRGRDEQYF
TRBJ2-3,NA,NA,TRBV4-1,TGCGCCAGCACGGGCCGGACAGAGCCCACAGATACGCAGTATTTT,CASTGRTEPTDTQYF
TRBJ2-1,NA,TRBD2,TRBV5-1,TGCGCCAGCAGCCTCGGGGGGAGCAATGAGCAGTTCTTC,CASSLGGSNEQFF
TRBJ1-6,NA,TRBD1,TRBV15,TGTGCCACCAGCAGACTTGACAGGGACGGTTCACCCCTCCACTTT,CATSRLDRDGSPLHF
TRBJ2-5,once,NA,TRBV4-3,TGCGCCAGCAGCCAAGATCGGCAGGGCGCTAAGACCCAGTACTTC,CASSQDRQGAKTQYF